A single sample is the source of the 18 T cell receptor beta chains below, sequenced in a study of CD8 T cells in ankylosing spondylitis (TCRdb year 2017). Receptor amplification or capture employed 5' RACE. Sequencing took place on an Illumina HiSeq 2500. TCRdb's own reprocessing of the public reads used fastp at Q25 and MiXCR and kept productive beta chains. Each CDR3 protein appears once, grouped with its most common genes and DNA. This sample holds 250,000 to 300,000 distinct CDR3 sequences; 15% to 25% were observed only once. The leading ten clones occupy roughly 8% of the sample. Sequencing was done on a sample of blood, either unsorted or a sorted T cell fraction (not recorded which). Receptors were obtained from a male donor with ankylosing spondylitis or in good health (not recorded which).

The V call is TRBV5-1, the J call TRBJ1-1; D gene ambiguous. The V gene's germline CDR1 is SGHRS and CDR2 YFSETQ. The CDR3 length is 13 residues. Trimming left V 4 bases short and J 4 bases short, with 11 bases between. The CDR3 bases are TGCGCCAGCAGCACCGCCCTGGGCACTGAAGCTTTCTTT. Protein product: CASSTALGTEAFF. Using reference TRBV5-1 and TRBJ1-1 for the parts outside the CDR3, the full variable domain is KAGVTQTPRYLIKTRGQQVTLSCSPISGHRSVSWYQQTPGQGLQFLFEYFSETQRNKGNFPGRFSGRQFSNSRSEMNVSTLELGDSALYLCASSTALGTEAFFGQGTRLTVV.

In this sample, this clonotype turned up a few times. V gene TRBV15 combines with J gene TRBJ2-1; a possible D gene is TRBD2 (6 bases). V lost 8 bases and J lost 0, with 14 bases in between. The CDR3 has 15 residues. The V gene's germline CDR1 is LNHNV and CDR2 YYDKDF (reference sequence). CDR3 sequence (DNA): TGTGCCACCGGCGGGACGCCGAGCTCCTACAATGAGCAGTTCTTC. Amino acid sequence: CATGGTPSSYNEQFF.

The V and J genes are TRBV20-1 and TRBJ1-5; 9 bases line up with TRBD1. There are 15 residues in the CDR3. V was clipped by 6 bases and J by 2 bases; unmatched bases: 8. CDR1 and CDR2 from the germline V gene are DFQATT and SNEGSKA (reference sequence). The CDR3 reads CSARDRVTGNQPQHF. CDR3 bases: TGCAGTGCGCGGGACAGGGTAACGGGCAATCAGCCCCAGCATTTT.

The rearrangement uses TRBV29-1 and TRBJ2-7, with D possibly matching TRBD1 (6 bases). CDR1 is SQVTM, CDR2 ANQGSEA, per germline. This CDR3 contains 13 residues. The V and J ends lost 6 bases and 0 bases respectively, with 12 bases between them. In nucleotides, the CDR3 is TGCAGCGTCGTGACAGGACCCTCCTACGAGCAGTACGTC. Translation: CSVVTGPSYEQYV.

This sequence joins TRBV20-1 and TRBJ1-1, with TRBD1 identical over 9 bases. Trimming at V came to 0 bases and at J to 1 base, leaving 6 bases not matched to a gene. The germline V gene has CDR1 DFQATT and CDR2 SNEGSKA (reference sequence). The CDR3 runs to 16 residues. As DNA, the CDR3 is TGCAGTGCTAGAGATCCCGCGGGACAGGGGAACACTGAAGCTTTCTTT. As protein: CSARDPAGQGNTEAFF.

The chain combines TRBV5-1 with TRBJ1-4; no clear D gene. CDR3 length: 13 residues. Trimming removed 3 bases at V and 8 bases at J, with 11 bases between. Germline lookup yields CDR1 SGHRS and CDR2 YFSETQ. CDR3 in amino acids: CASSSGFREKLFF. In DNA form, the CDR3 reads TGCGCCAGCAGCTCCGGGTTTCGGGAAAAACTGTTTTTT.

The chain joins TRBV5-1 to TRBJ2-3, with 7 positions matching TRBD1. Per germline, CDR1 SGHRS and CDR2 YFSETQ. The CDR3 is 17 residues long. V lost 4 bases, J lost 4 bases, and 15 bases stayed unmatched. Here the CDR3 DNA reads TGCGCCAGCAGCCCTCCAACAGGGGCCCAGGCTGCAGATACGCAGTATTTT. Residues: CASSPPTGAQAADTQYF.

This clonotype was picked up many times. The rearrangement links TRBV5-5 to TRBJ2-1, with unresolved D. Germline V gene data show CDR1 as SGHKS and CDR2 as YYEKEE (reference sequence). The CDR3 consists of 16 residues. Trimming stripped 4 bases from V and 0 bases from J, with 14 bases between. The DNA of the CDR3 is TGTGCCAGCAGCCGTTGGGTGGCTGGCTCCTACAATGAGCAGTTCTTC. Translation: CASSRWVAGSYNEQFF.

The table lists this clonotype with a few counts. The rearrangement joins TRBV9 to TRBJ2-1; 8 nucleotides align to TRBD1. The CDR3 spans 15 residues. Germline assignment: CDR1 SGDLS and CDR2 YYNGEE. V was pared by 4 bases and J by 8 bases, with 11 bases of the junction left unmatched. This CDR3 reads CASSTRQGLGYEQFF. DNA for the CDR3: TGTGCCAGCAGCACCCGACAGGGGTTAGGCTATGAGCAGTTCTTC.

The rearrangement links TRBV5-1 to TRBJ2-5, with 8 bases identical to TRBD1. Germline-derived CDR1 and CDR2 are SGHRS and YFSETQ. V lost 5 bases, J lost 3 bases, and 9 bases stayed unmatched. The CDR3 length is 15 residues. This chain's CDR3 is CASRLGQGREETQYF. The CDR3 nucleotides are TGCGCCAGCAGACTCGGACAGGGCAGGGAAGAGACCCAGTACTTC. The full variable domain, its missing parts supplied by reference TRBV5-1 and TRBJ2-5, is KAGVTQTPRYLIKTRGQQVTLSCSPISGHRSVSWYQQTPGQGLQFLFEYFSETQRNKGNFPGRFSGRQFSNSRSEMNVSTLELGDSALYLCASRLGQGREETQYFGPGTRLLVL.

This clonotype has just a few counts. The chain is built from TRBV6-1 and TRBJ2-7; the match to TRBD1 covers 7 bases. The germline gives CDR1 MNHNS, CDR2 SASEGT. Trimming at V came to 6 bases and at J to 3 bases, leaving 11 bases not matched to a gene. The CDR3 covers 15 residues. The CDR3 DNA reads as TGTGCCAGCAGACGCCGGGACAGTCCCAACTACGAGCAGTACGTC. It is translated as CASRRRDSPNYEQYV.

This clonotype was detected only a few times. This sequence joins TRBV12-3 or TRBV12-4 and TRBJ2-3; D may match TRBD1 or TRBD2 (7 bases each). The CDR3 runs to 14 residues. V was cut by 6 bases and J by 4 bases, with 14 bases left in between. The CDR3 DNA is TGTGCCAGCAGGGCAGGGGGGAGGGCAGATACGCAGTATTTT. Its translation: CASRAGGRADTQYF.

CDR3 residues: CASSLLIGGPGPGNTIYF. As DNA, the CDR3 is TGTGCCAGCAGTTTATTGATAGGGGGTCCTGGTCCTGGAAACACCATATATTTT. The J gene is TRBJ1-3, the V gene TRBV28, with D possibly TRBD1 on 6 matching bases. V was clipped by 1 base and J by 2 bases, with 18 bases between them. The CDR3 is made up of 18 amino acids. CDR1 and CDR2 from the germline V gene are MDHEN and SYDVKM.

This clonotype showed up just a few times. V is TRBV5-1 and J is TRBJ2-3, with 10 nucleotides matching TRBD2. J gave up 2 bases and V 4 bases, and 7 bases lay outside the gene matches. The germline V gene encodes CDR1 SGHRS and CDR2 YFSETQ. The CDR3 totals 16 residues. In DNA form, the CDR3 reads TGCGCCAGCAGCCGCGGACTAGCGGTTGTCACAGATACGCAGTATTTT. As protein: CASSRGLAVVTDTQYF. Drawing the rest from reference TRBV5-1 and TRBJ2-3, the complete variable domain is KAGVTQTPRYLIKTRGQQVTLSCSPISGHRSVSWYQQTPGQGLQFLFEYFSETQRNKGNFPGRFSGRQFSNSRSEMNVSTLELGDSALYLCASSRGLAVVTDTQYFGPGTRLTVL.

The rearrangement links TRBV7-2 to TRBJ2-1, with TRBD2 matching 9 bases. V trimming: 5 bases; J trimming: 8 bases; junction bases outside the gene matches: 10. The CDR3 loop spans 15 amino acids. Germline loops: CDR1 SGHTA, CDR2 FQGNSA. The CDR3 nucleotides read TGTGCCAGCAGCCTAATGGCTAGCGGGAACGATGAGCAGTTCTTC. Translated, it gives CASSLMASGNDEQFF.

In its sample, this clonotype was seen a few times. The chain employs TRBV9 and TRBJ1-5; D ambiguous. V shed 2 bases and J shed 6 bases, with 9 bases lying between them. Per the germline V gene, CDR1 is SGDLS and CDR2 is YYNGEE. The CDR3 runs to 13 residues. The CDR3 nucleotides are TGTGCCAGCAGCGTCGGAATGGGTCAGCCCCAGCATTTT. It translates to CASSVGMGQPQHF.

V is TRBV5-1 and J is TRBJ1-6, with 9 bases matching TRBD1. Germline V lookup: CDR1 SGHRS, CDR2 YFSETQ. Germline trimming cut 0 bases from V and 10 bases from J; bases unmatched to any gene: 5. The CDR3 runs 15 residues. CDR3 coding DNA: TGCGCCAGCAGCTTGGACAGGGGGCGAGAATCACCCCTCCACTTT. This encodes CASSLDRGRESPLHF.

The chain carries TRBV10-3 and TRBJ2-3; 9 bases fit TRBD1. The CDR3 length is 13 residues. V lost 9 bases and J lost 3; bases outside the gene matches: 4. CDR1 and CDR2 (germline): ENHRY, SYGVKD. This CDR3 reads CAIGQGNTDTQYF. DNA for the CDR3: TGTGCCATTGGACAGGGGAATACAGATACGCAGTATTTT.